This entry lists 7 T cell receptor beta chains sequenced from one sample in a study of cytomegalovirus exposure and HLA in healthy donors. Measured with immunoSEQ multiplex PCR; TCRdb has only the in-frame clones, and not every one. The sample shows around 130,000 clones, more than 75% of them seen only once. The sequenced sample was PBMCs. The origin of the receptors is a woman in her thirties in good health and CMV-seronegative.

This clone came up once. The chain is built from TRBV4-2 and TRBJ2-4; 8 bases line up with TRBD1. With 3 bases clipped from V and 5 bases from J, the junction kept 9 bases outside the gene matches. The CDR3 totals 16 residues. The germline V gene encodes CDR1 LGHNA and CDR2 YNFKEQ. The CDR3 region is CASSHPAGGRENIQYF. The CDR3 DNA is TGTGCCAGCAGCCACCCGGCAGGGGGCCGTGAAAACATTCAGTACTTC.

This rearrangement joins TRBV27 to TRBJ2-7; 9 bases agree with TRBD1. The V segment lost 5 bases and the J segment 3 bases; nucleotides outside the gene matches: 2. There are 13 residues in the CDR3. Germline assignment: CDR1 MNHEY and CDR2 SMNVEV (reference sequence). CDR3 sequence (DNA): TGTGCCAGCAGTGACAGGGGGGTCTACGAGCAGTACTTC. It is translated as CASSDRGVYEQYF.

The rearrangement links TRBV5-4 to TRBJ1-2; 7 bases line up with TRBD1. Trimming removed 4 bases from V and 2 bases from J; junction bases left unmatched: 5. CDR3 size: 14 residues. In germline, CDR1 is SGHNT, CDR2 YYREEE (reference sequence). Here the CDR3 reads CASSPPGQNYGYTF. The CDR3 DNA reads as TGTGCCAGCAGCCCTCCGGGACAGAACTATGGCTACACCTTC.

V gene TRBV7-3 combines with J gene TRBJ2-5, with D tentatively TRBD1 (6 bases). This CDR3 has 13 amino acids. CDR1 SGHTA and CDR2 FQGTGA come from the germline V gene. V was pared by 1 base and J by 5 bases, with 8 bases between. CDR3 bases: TGTGCCAGCAGCTTAAACAGGGTGGAGACCCAGTACTTC. Its protein product is CASSLNRVETQYF.

The rearrangement joins TRBV7-2 to TRBJ1-5, with TRBD1 as a possible D gene (5 bases). Germline CDR1 reads SGHTA; CDR2 reads FQGNSA. Trimming left V 4 bases short and J 5 bases short, with 15 bases between. This CDR3 contains 15 residues. CDR3 sequence: CASSSRAGLDQPQHF. The DNA for the CDR3 is TGTGCCAGCAGCTCTCGGGCAGGGCTCGATCAGCCCCAGCATTTT.

The gene calls are TRBV19 and TRBJ2-7; TRBD1 matches at 9 bases. Germline CDR1 reads LNHDA; CDR2 reads SQIVND (reference sequence). The CDR3 consists of 13 residues. V lost 10 bases to trimming and J lost 2 bases; unmatched junction nucleotides: 6. The CDR3 loop reads CATRQGGTYEQYF. CDR3 nucleotides: TGTGCCACTAGACAGGGGGGCACCTACGAGCAGTACTTC.

The sample holds one count of this clone. The gene calls are TRBV29-1 and TRBJ2-1, with 7 nucleotides matching TRBD1. The germline V gene has CDR1 SQVTM and CDR2 ANQGSEA. This CDR3 region has 16 residues. The V gene end was trimmed by 6 bases and the J gene end by 1 base; junction bases not matched to a gene: 12. The CDR3 loop reads CSVERQGPFSYNEQFF. CDR3 DNA sequence: TGCAGCGTAGAACGACAGGGACCTTTTTCCTACAATGAGCAGTTCTTC.